The 7 T cell receptor beta chains in this list originate from one sample, sequenced in a study of technical replicates of blood from several donors (dated by TCRdb to 2017 to 2019). To prepare the library, the immunoSEQ multiplex PCR assay was applied. Not all clones reach the TCRdb copy of this immuneACCESS table, which keeps in-frame sequences only. Checked studies attribute under half of the gap to unresolved V genes and leave the rest unexplained. The sample table contains tens of thousands of clones; only one count was recorded for over 75% of them. Of the sample, 0.41% falls within the top ten clones. The sequenced material came from T cells isolated from PBMCs. The source is a human donor in good health.

The chain combines TRBV5-4 with TRBJ2-5; possibly TRBD1 for D (6 bases). The CDR3 has 14 residues. From germline, CDR1 is SGHNT and CDR2 YYREEE (reference sequence). Trimming cost V 2 bases and J 0 bases, with 8 bases left between them. CDR3 sequence reads: CASSLGQYQETQYF. The CDR3 nucleotides read TGTGCCAGCAGCTTAGGACAGTACCAAGAGACCCAGTACTTC.

V is TRBV12-5 and J is TRBJ2-1; TRBD2 agrees at 10 bases. V was pared by 8 bases and J by 5 bases, with 3 bases of the junction left unmatched. This CDR3 comprises 13 residues. The germline V gene encodes CDR1 LGHNT and CDR2 FRNRAP. CDR3 DNA: TGTGCTAGTCGAGGACTAGCGGACAATGAGCAGTTCTTC. Amino acids: CASRGLADNEQFF.

The chain carries TRBV6-1 and TRBJ1-4; TRBD1 matches at 8 bases. With 3 bases clipped from V and 9 bases from J, the junction kept 9 bases outside the gene matches. This CDR3 has 15 residues. Germline CDR1 MNHNS, CDR2 SASEGT. In nucleotides, the CDR3 is TGTGCCAGCAGTGATGACAGGACAGGGTTCAAAAAACTGTTTTTT. Amino acid sequence: CASSDDRTGFKKLFF.

Concerning this clone: At one of its ends the junction is not consistent with the germline gene, which may arise from a read error. Other nucleotide sequences from this sample produce the same CDR3. The chain links TRBV7-8 to TRBJ1-2, with D perhaps matching TRBD1 (6 bases). Germline V gives CDR1 SGHVS, CDR2 FQNEAQ. The CDR3 contains 15 residues. The CDR3 region is CASSLGNTGNYGYTF. The CDR3 region has the DNA TGTGCCAGCAGCTTAGGAAATACAGGGAACTATGGCTATACCTTC.

The gene calls are TRBV7-3 and TRBJ2-2; TRBD1 might be the D (6 bases). Germline V gene lookup returns CDR1 SGHTA and CDR2 FQGTGA. The CDR3 spans 15 residues. V lost 2 bases, J lost 2 bases, and 9 bases lay in between. For the CDR3, the DNA is TGTGCCAGCAGCTTAGGCAGGGGCAACACCGGGGAGCTGTTTTTT. Amino acids: CASSLGRGNTGELFF.

V is TRBV4-2 and J is TRBJ1-2, with D possibly matching TRBD1 (5 bases). The germline V and J ends were trimmed by 4 bases and 4 bases, with 19 bases remaining between them. There are 16 residues in the CDR3. Per germline, CDR1 LGHNA and CDR2 YNFKEQ. The CDR3 sequence is CASSPEVTGTFYGYTF. CDR3 nucleotides: TGTGCCAGCAGCCCAGAGGTCACCGGGACTTTCTATGGCTACACCTTC.

CDR3 nucleotide sequence: TGTGCCAGCAGCTTTAGCGGGAGGGCGAGGGAGCAGTACTTC. Amino acids: CASSFSGRAREQYF. The genes are TRBV5-4 and TRBJ2-7, with TRBD2 identical over 11 bases. The V gene's germline CDR1 is SGHNT and CDR2 YYREEE (reference sequence). There are 14 residues in the CDR3. With V trimmed by 2 bases and J by 7 bases, 5 bases remained unmatched.